This T cell receptor beta chain was captured by sequencing in a study of neurological immune-mediated disorders. Synthesis of cDNA was accomplished via 5'RACE employing 10-nucleotide random UMIs. MiXCR was run by TCRdb on the 5' RACE reads, yielding one entry per CDR3 protein. This sample has roughly 67,000 distinct CDR3 sequences, with over 4% found just once. Study-wide findings and caveats: Across subjects, no CDR3 amino acid sequence appeared in expanded clones of more than one subject, a finding that suggested private repertoires in all groups.

Unsorted libraries used 2 million PBMCs kept at -80 degrees C. At least ten counts were recorded for this clonotype. The antigen remains unidentified. CDR3 length equals 16 residues. Per germline, CDR1 DFQATT and CDR2 SNEGSKA (reference sequence). Trimming left V 6 bases short and J 2 bases short, with 21 bases between. This TCR was recovered from a man aged 50 to 59 with multiple sclerosis. Sequencing used PBMCs. The J gene is TRBJ2-3, the V gene TRBV20-1; D tentatively fits TRBD1 or TRBD2 (6 bases each). Here the CDR3 DNA reads TGCAGTGCCCCCCGGGGGAACAGGGACCTCACAGATACGCAGTATTTT. This codes for CSAPRGNRDLTDTQYF.